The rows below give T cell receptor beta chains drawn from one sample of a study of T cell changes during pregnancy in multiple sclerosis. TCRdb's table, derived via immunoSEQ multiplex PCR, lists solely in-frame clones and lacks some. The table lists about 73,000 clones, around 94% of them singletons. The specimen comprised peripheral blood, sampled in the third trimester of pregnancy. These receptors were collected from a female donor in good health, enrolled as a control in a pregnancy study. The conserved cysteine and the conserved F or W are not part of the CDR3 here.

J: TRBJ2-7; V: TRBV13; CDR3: ASSWSDRGLYEQY
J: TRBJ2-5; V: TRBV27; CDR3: ASSNHRRGQETQY
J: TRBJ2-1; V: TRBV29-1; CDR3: SVPRQGANEQF
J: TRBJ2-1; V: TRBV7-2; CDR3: ASSLAGGPPYNEQF
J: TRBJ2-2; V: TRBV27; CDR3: ASSSRTGYTGELF
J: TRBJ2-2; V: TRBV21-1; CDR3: ASSNRTGSSSGELF
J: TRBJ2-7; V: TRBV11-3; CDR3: ASSFGGRKDEQY
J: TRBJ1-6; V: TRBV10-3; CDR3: AISETPGQYYNSPLH
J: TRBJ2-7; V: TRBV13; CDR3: ASSLGQVGRPHYEQY
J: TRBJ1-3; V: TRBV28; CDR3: ASSPTPGNTIY
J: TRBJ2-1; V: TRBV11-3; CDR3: ASRPDSGSGNEQF
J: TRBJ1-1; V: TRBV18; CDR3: ASSRDKNTEAF
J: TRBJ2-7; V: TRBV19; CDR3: ASRVSGGYEQY
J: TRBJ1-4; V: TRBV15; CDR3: ATSRDRVGEKLF
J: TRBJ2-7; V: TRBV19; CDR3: ASSTGTTDYEQY
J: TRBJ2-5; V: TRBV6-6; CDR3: ASSEDRFQETQY
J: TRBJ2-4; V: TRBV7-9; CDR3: ASSSRGGLLAKNIQY
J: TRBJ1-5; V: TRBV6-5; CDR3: ASSWQGTQPQH
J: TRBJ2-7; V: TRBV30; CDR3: AWSPQGGEQY